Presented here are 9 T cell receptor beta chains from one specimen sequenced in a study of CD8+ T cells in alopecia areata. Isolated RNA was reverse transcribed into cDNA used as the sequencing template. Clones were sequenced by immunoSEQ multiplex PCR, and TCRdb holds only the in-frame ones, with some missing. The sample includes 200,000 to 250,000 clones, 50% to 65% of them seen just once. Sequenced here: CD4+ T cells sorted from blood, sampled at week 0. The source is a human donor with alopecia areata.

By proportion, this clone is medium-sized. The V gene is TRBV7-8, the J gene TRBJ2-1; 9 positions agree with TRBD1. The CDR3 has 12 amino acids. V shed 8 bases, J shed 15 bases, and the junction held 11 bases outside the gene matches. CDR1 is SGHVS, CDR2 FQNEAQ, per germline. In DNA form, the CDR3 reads TGTGCCAGCTCAAATAGGCGGACAGGGGTGTTCTTC. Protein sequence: CASSNRRTGVFF.

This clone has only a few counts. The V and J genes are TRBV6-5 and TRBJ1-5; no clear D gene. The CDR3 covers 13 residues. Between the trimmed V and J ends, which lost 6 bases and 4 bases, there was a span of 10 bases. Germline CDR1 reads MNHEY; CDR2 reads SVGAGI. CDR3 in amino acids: CASRAALNQPQHF. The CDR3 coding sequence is TGTGCCAGCAGAGCAGCCCTGAATCAGCCCCAGCATTTT.

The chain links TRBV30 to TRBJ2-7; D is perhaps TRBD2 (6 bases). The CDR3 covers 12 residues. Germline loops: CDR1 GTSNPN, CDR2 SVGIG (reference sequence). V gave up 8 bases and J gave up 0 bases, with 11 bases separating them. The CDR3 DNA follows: TGTGCCGGCGGGGAAAGCTCCTACGAGCAGTACTTC. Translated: CAGGESSYEQYF.

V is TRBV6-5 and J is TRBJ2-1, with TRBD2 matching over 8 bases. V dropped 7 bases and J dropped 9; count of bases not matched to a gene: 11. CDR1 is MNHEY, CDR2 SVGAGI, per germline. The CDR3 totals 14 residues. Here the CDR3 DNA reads TGTGCCAGCATTATGGCGGGAGGTCTAGGTGAGCAGTTCTTC. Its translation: CASIMAGGLGEQFF.

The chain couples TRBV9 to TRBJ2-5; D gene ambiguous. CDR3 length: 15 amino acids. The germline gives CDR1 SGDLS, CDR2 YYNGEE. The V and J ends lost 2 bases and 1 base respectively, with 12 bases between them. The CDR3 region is CASSVSWSPQETQYF. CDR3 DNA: TGTGCCAGCAGCGTGAGTTGGAGCCCCCAAGAGACCCAGTACTTC.

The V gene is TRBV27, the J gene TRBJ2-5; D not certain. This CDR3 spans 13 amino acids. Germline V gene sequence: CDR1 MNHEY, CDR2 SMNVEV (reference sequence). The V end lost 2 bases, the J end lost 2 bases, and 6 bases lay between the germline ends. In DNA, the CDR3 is TGTGCCAGCAGTTTAGTGCGGCAAGAGACCCAGTACTTC. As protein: CASSLVRQETQYF.

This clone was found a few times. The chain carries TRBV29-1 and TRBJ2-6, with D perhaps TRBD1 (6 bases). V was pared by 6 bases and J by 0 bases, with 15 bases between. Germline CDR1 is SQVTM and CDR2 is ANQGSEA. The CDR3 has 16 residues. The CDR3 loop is CSVPGHPNSGANVLTF. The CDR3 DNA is TGCAGCGTCCCGGGACACCCGAACTCTGGGGCCAACGTCCTGACTTTC.

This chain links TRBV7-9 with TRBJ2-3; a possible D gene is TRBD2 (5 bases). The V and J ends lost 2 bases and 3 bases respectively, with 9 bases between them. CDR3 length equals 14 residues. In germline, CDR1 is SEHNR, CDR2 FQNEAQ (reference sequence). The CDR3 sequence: CASSLSRTTDTQYF. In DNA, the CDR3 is TGTGCCAGCAGCTTATCTAGGACTACAGATACGCAGTATTTT.

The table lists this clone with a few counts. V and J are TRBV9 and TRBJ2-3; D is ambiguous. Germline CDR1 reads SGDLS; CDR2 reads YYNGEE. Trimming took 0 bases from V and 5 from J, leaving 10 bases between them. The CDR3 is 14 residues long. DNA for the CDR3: TGTGCCAGCAGCGTAGAGGCTGCTCTAGATACGCAGTATTTT. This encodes CASSVEAALDTQYF.